This is a list of T cell receptor beta chains from one sample in a study of cytomegalovirus exposure and HLA in healthy donors. The protocol was immunoSEQ multiplex PCR, while the TCRdb copy is restricted to in-frame clones and leaves out a portion. The table has 230,000 or so clones, around 88% seen once. The material sequenced was PBMCs. The receptors were gathered from a young woman in good health and CMV-seronegative. Each CDR3 is given with its conserved first and last residue. The order of the fields is CDR3 DNA, CDR3 protein, D gene, CDR3 length, J gene, V gene, clone size. The D gene is left open where the match is weak. The size field is filled for only some rows; it gives once, few, many or a size class.

TGTGCCAGCAGGCCGGGACTAGCGGACTACAATGAGCAGTTCTTC | CASRPGLADYNEQFF | TRBD2 | 15 | TRBJ2-1 | TRBV5-6 | -
TGTGCCAGTAGTACAACAGGGTACAATGAGCAGTTCTTC | CASSTTGYNEQFF | - | 13 | TRBJ2-1 | TRBV19 | -
TGCGCCAGCAGCTCGGGACAGGGTCAGTTCTTC | CASSSGQGQFF | TRBD1 | 11 | TRBJ2-1 | TRBV10-1 | -
TGTGCCAGCAGCTTTATTGGGGGGTACACTGAAGCTTTCTTT | CASSFIGGYTEAFF | - | 14 | TRBJ1-1 | TRBV7-2 | -
TGTGCCAGCAGGGGAACTAGCAGTACGCAGTATTTT | CASRGTSSTQYF | - | 12 | TRBJ2-3 | TRBV9 | -
TGTGCCAGCAGTTTGGCGCACAGCAGCTCCTACGAGCAGTACTTC | CASSLAHSSSYEQYF | - | 15 | TRBJ2-7 | TRBV27 | -
TGTGCCAGCAGGAGGACAGGTGTCACAGATACGCAGTATTTT | CASRRTGVTDTQYF | TRBD1 | 14 | TRBJ2-3 | TRBV6-1 | -
TGTGCCAGCAGTGTAGCGGGAGTTGATGAGCAGTACTTC | CASSVAGVDEQYF | TRBD2 | 13 | TRBJ2-7 | TRBV6-5 | -
TGCGCCAGCAGCTTGGGGACAGGCCAAGAGACCCAGTACTTC | CASSLGTGQETQYF | TRBD1 | 14 | TRBJ2-5 | TRBV5-1 | -
TGTGCCAGCAGCAAGGGACTAGCCAGCGGGGAAAACATTCAGTACTTC | CASSKGLASGENIQYF | TRBD2 | 16 | TRBJ2-4 | TRBV5-4 | -
TGTGCCAGCAGGCAACAAAGGGGGGGCTTCTACAATGAGCAGTTCTTC | CASRQQRGGFYNEQFF | - | 16 | TRBJ2-1 | TRBV7-9 | -
TGTGCCAGCAGCGTAGGTTCAGGCACGACCTACGAGCAGTACTTC | CASSVGSGTTYEQYF | - | 15 | TRBJ2-7 | TRBV9 | -
TGTGCCAGCCGTACTCTAGGTGGGGCCAACGTCCTGACTTTC | CASRTLGGANVLTF | - | 14 | TRBJ2-6 | TRBV28 | -
TGTGCCAGCAGTTCTCCGAACAGGGTTCCTCCCGATGAGCAGTTCTTC | CASSSPNRVPPDEQFF | - | 16 | TRBJ2-1 | TRBV6-5 | -
TGCGCCAGCAGCCACAGGGGTGCCGGGGAGCTGTTTTTT | CASSHRGAGELFF | TRBD1 | 13 | TRBJ2-2 | TRBV5-1 | -
TGTGCCAGCAGACTAGCGGGAGGGCCTCTCGTTGAGCAGTTCTTC | CASRLAGGPLVEQFF | TRBD2 | 15 | TRBJ2-1 | TRBV13 | -
TGTGCCAGCAGTTTATCCTGGACAGGGGACTATGGCTACACCTTC | CASSLSWTGDYGYTF | TRBD1 | 15 | TRBJ1-2 | TRBV27 | -
TGTGCCTGGAATTTCCAATTATACAGTAGGAACACTGAAGCTTTCTTT | CAWNFQLYSRNTEAFF | - | 16 | TRBJ1-1 | TRBV30 | -
TGTGCCAGCAGCTTAACCGGGGGTTGGCACGAGCAGTACTTC | CASSLTGGWHEQYF | - | 14 | TRBJ2-7 | TRBV7-3 | -
TGTGCCAGTAGTATGACCGCGGTCACTGAAGCTTTCTTT | CASSMTAVTEAFF | - | 13 | TRBJ1-1 | TRBV19 | -
TGTGCCAGCAGCTTAATGCAGGGCCATGCTGAAGCTTTCTTT | CASSLMQGHAEAFF | - | 14 | TRBJ1-1 | TRBV7-3 | -
TGCGCCAGCAGCCAAGTTAAAAGGTTCAGGGTTGACGGCTACACCTTC | CASSQVKRFRVDGYTF | - | 16 | TRBJ1-2 | TRBV4-1 | -
TGCGCCAGCAGCCAAAATGACAGGGGGAAGACCCAGTACTTC | CASSQNDRGKTQYF | TRBD1 | 14 | TRBJ2-5 | TRBV4-3 | once
TGTGCCAGTAGTCGCCGGGGCGGGAACACAGATACGCAGTATTTT | CASSRRGGNTDTQYF | - | 15 | TRBJ2-3 | TRBV19 | -
TGCAGCGTGGCCGGGACAACAAGTCTAGCCAAAAACATTCAGTACTTC | CSVAGTTSLAKNIQYF | - | 16 | TRBJ2-4 | TRBV29-1 | -
TGTGCCAGCAGCTTAGGGGCAGAACAAGAGACCCAGTACTTC | CASSLGAEQETQYF | - | 14 | TRBJ2-5 | TRBV7-2 | -
TGTGCCAGTAGTACCAACCGGGACAGAGTCTACGAGCAGTACTTC | CASSTNRDRVYEQYF | TRBD1 | 15 | TRBJ2-7 | TRBV19 | -
TGTGCCAGCAGCCAGGGACTCGAAGCTTTCTTT | CASSQGLEAFF | - | 11 | TRBJ1-1 | TRBV2 | -
TGCGCCAGCAGCCGCGATCTTAGTCTAGACACAGATACGCAGTATTTT | CASSRDLSLDTDTQYF | - | 16 | TRBJ2-3 | TRBV4-3 | -
TGTGCCAGCAGCTTAGGCGGGGGGGATCTAGATACGCAGTATTTT | CASSLGGGDLDTQYF | TRBD2 | 15 | TRBJ2-3 | TRBV7-2 | -
TGTGCCAGCAGTTTAACAGGTTTGGGCATTTATAGCAATCAGCCCCAGCATTTT | CASSLTGLGIYSNQPQHF | - | 18 | TRBJ1-5 | TRBV27 | -
TGTGCCAGCAGTTTATCCACGTCCCTCGGGGGCTACACCTTC | CASSLSTSLGGYTF | - | 14 | TRBJ1-2 | TRBV27 | -
TGTGCCGGGCGGGACAGGGGGGGATATGGCTACACCTTC | CAGRDRGGYGYTF | TRBD1 | 13 | TRBJ1-2 | TRBV30 | -
TGTGCCAGCAGTTTTGCGGGAGGGTCGGGGACCCAGTACTTC | CASSFAGGSGTQYF | TRBD2 | 14 | TRBJ2-5 | TRBV28 | -
TGTGCCAGCAGTCCACAGACAGGGATAGGCTCTGGGGCCAACGTCCTGACTTTC | CASSPQTGIGSGANVLTF | TRBD1 | 18 | TRBJ2-6 | TRBV28 | -
TGTGCCAGCAGCTTGGACAGGGACTATGGCTACACCTTC | CASSLDRDYGYTF | - | 13 | TRBJ1-2 | TRBV5-4 | few
TGCGCCAGCAGCTCGGGAGATGGGGGGGGAGCTGGCTACACCTTC | CASSSGDGGGAGYTF | - | 15 | TRBJ1-2 | TRBV5-1 | once
TGTGCCAGCAGCCAAGATAGCCGGGAGGGCGAGGGGTGGACCCAGTACTTC | CASSQDSREGEGWTQYF | TRBD2 | 17 | TRBJ2-5 | TRBV4-2 | once
TGTGCCAGCCGACAGGGGGCGGCGGAGACCCAGTACTTC | CASRQGAAETQYF | TRBD1 | 13 | TRBJ2-5 | TRBV2 | -
TGTGCCAGCAGTTACCAGGGTATCTATGGCTACACCTTC | CASSYQGIYGYTF | - | 13 | TRBJ1-2 | TRBV6-5 | -
TGTGCCAGCAGCTTAGCGGGAGGGCCGAACAATGAGCAGTTCTTC | CASSLAGGPNNEQFF | TRBD2 | 15 | TRBJ2-1 | TRBV7-3 | -
TGTGCCAGTAGTATTGGCAGGGGGCCGGAAGCTTTCTTT | CASSIGRGPEAFF | TRBD1 | 13 | TRBJ1-1 | TRBV19 | -
TGTGCCAGCAGCTTAAGGCGGGAAATTGAGCAGTTCTTC | CASSLRREIEQFF | - | 13 | TRBJ2-1 | TRBV11-2 | -